Below, one T cell receptor (beta chain) is given with its context. Here immunoSEQ multiplex PCR was the method, and the copy in TCRdb shows in-frame clones only, minus some. Among 84,000 or so clones listed, 94% were seen once. The sample originates from a study of technical replicates of blood from several donors. V lost 0 bases, J lost 3 bases, and 7 bases stayed unmatched. Germline V gene lookup returns CDR1 SGDLS and CDR2 YYNGEE. The CDR3 is 19 residues long. The TCR sequence derives from a human donor in good health. This sequence joins TRBV9 and TRBJ2-1, with 15 bases that match TRBD2. Sample: T cells isolated from PBMCs. The CDR3, as DNA: TGTGCCAGCAGCGTAGTGGGGTGGACTAGCGGGGGGGACTACAATGAGCAGTTCTTC. Protein: CASSVVGWTSGGDYNEQFF.